Listed here is a single TCR beta chain. The data were taken from a study of blood T cell repertoires in COVID-19. Looking at the study overall: Material from acute and convalescent COVID-19 was sourced from the United States, Italy and Spain. Sample material is recorded as cDNA or gDNA derived from T cells, B-cell-depleted T cells, or PBMCs.

In the source study's methods: How many nucleated cells were present was estimated from reference gene primer amplification. Profiled with immunoSEQ multiplex PCR; TCRdb holds only in-frame clones, not every one. V and J calls plus clone size are reproduced from that table; the DNA served to infer D and trimming. The data contain 90,000 to 150,000 clones, roughly four fifths of them seen just once; the ten biggest clones take up 7.9%. Between the trimmed V and J ends, which lost 7 bases and 3 bases, there was a span of 19 bases. The CDR3 sequence is 15 residues long. In germline, CDR1 is WSHSY, CDR2 SAAADI.

The clonotype was recovered from a human donor in a cohort sampled during active COVID-19. Sequenced input: peripheral blood. The J gene is TRBJ2-7, the V gene TRBV10-2; a weak D match, TRBD2 (5 bases). CDR3 nucleotides: TGCGCCAGCACGGACTCCGGGGAGAGCGGCTACGAGCAGTACTTC. Translating gives CASTDSGESGYEQYF.